This TCR beta chain was identified during a study of blood T cell repertoires in COVID-19. V was clipped by 6 bases and J by 3 bases, with 13 bases between them. The germline V gene has CDR1 LNHDA and CDR2 SQIVND (reference sequence). The CDR3 contains 14 residues. The protocol was immunoSEQ multiplex PCR, while the TCRdb copy is restricted to in-frame clones and leaves out a portion. The sample has 150,000 to 200,000 clones, around four fifths seen once. The TCR was taken from a man in his 60s with COVID-19, enrolled during active disease. V is TRBV19 and J is TRBJ2-3, with D perhaps TRBD2 (6 bases). Sample: peripheral blood. CDR3 sequence: CASRYGSQTDTQYF. As DNA, the CDR3 is TGTGCCAGTAGATACGGGAGTCAGACAGATACGCAGTATTTT.